This entry lists 18 T cell receptor beta chains sequenced from one sample in a study of blood T cell repertoires in COVID-19. Some clones are missing from TCRdb's copy, which holds only in-frame ones; the method was immunoSEQ multiplex PCR. The sample records roughly 250,000 clones, approximately 91% being singletons. Sequenced material: PBMCs or T cells enriched from blood (not recorded which). The source of these receptors is a woman between 40 and 50 years old with acute COVID-19.

The V gene is TRBV18, the J gene TRBJ2-1; 12 nucleotides match TRBD2. CDR3 size: 18 residues. V lost 3 bases, J lost 9 bases, and 15 bases stayed unmatched. The germline V gene encodes CDR1 KGHSH and CDR2 LQKENI. CDR3 sequence (DNA): TGTGCCAGCTCACCCGCCTCGCCCGGGACTAGCGGGCGCGGTGAGCAGTTCTTC. This translates into CASSPASPGTSGRGEQFF.

This rearrangement joins TRBV5-4 to TRBJ2-5; TRBD1 matches at 7 bases. Germline V gene data show CDR1 as SGHNT and CDR2 as YYREEE (reference sequence). The CDR3 sequence is 17 residues long. J was trimmed by 1 base and V by 4 bases; bases with no gene match: 13. CDR3 DNA: TGTGCCAGCAGCGCCGATTCTCGGACAGGTACCCAAGAGACCCAGTACTTC. Translation gives CASSADSRTGTQETQYF.

The V call is TRBV5-1, the J call TRBJ2-7, with 9 bases fitting TRBD1. Trimming took 3 bases from V and 1 from J; bases not matched to a gene: 2. There are 14 residues in the CDR3. Germline CDR1 SGHRS, CDR2 YFSETQ. This CDR3 reads CASSYGTGSYEQYF. DNA of the CDR3: TGCGCCAGCAGCTACGGGACAGGGTCCTACGAGCAGTACTTC.

The chain links TRBV4-1 to TRBJ1-2, with D perhaps TRBD1 (5 bases). Trimming removed 0 bases from V and 8 bases from J, with 13 bases in between. The germline CDR1 and CDR2 sequences are MGHRA and YSYEKL. The CDR3 runs 14 residues. This CDR3 reads CASSQEARVVGYTF. The CDR3 DNA follows: TGCGCCAGCAGCCAAGAAGCCAGGGTGGTCGGCTACACCTTC.

The chain carries TRBV27 and TRBJ2-1; 8 nucleotides align to TRBD2. Germline-derived CDR1 and CDR2 are MNHEY and SMNVEV (reference sequence). V dropped 4 bases and J dropped 2; count of bases not matched to a gene: 1. The CDR3 is 14 amino acids. CDR3 residues: CASSSGGPYNEQFF. CDR3 DNA sequence: TGTGCCAGCAGTTCGGGGGGGCCCTACAATGAGCAGTTCTTC.

The chain uses TRBV20-1 and TRBJ2-7; TRBD2 might be the D (5 bases). This CDR3 comprises 13 residues. CDR1 and CDR2 (germline): DFQATT, SNEGSKA (reference sequence). Trimming shortened V by 3 bases and J by 3 bases, and 12 bases separated the two germline ends. CDR3 sequence reads: CSASGLYYYEQYF. Written as DNA, the CDR3 is TGCAGTGCTAGTGGACTCTACTACTACGAGCAGTACTTC.

The chain employs TRBV7-9 and TRBJ1-1; the D is unclear. The V end was cut by 8 bases, the J end by 4 bases, with 17 bases between. The CDR3 covers 14 residues. The germline CDR1 and CDR2 sequences are SEHNR and FQNEAQ (reference sequence). The CDR3 loop reads CASRGQGPGTEAFF. The CDR3 nucleotides are TGTGCCAGCCGGGGTCAAGGCCCGGGCACTGAAGCTTTCTTT.

This chain joins TRBV3-1 (or the pseudogene TRBV3-2) and TRBJ1-2; TRBD1 is a possible D gene (6 bases). CDR1 and CDR2 (germline): LGHDT, YNNKEL (reference sequence). The CDR3 consists of 18 residues. Trimming cost V 4 bases and J 2 bases, with 23 bases left between them. The CDR3 DNA is TGTGCCAGCAGCCCGACCCTCGGACCAGGGGCCGGAAACTATGGCTACACCTTC. The encoded protein is CASSPTLGPGAGNYGYTF.

V is TRBV6-2 or TRBV6-3 and J is TRBJ2-3; D may be TRBD2 (6 bases). This CDR3 spans 21 amino acids. The V end was cut by 4 bases, the J end by 0 bases, with 29 bases between. In germline, CDR1 is MNHEY, CDR2 SVGEGT. The CDR3 DNA follows: TGTGCCAGCAGTTTTCGCAGTTCAGCGGGCTACGAATTTCCTAGCACAGATACGCAGTATTTT. Amino acid sequence: CASSFRSSAGYEFPSTDTQYF.

This clone has a single count. The genes are TRBV2 and TRBJ1-2; 8 bases line up with TRBD1. The CDR3 sequence is 14 residues long. CDR1 is SNHLY, CDR2 FYNNEI, per germline. Trimming cost V 4 bases and J 8 bases; bases outside gene matches: 9. The CDR3 is CASSGRGPSGGYTF. DNA of the CDR3: TGTGCCAGCAGTGGCAGGGGGCCGTCGGGGGGCTACACCTTC.

The chain is built from TRBV9 and TRBJ1-2, with D hard to call. Germline lookup yields CDR1 SGDLS and CDR2 YYNGEE. The CDR3 covers 14 residues. The V gene lost 4 bases and the J gene lost 6 bases, with 16 bases spanning the gap. The CDR3 is CASSPHEVGNGYTF. In DNA, the CDR3 is TGTGCCAGCAGCCCTCACGAGGTTGGAAATGGCTACACCTTC.

This chain joins TRBV29-1 and TRBJ2-3; D is perhaps TRBD2 (5 bases). CDR1 and CDR2 from the germline V gene are SQVTM and ANQGSEA. Trimming cost V 5 bases and J 2 bases, with 14 bases left between them. The CDR3 runs 14 residues. CDR3 protein: CSVPTVGVTDTQYF. The CDR3, as DNA: TGCAGCGTTCCCACAGTGGGAGTCACAGATACGCAGTATTTT.

This chain connects TRBV25-1 to TRBJ1-1; D is uncertain. Germline CDR1 reads MGHDK; CDR2 reads SYGVNS. CDR3 length: 16 amino acids. V was trimmed by 3 bases and J by 2 bases, leaving 16 bases between them. The CDR3 nucleotides are TGTGCCAGCAGTGAGACTTCATCCGTATTTAACACTGAAGCTTTCTTT. Protein: CASSETSSVFNTEAFF. Together with reference TRBV25-1 and TRBJ1-1, the CDR3 gives the full variable domain: EADIYQTPRYLVIGTGKKITLECSQTMGHDKMYWYQQDPGMELHLIHYSYGVNSTEKGDLSSESTVSRIRTEHFPLTLESARPSHTSQYLCASSETSSVFNTEAFFGQGTRLTVV.

The chain combines TRBV6-5 with TRBJ2-2; 7 positions match TRBD2. This CDR3 contains 15 residues. After removal of 5 bases from V and 0 bases from J, the junction contained 3 bases not matched to a gene. From germline, CDR1 is MNHEY and CDR2 SVGAGI. This chain's CDR3 is CASSKTSSNTGELFF. Written as DNA, the CDR3 is TGTGCCAGCAGTAAGACTAGCTCGAACACCGGGGAGCTGTTTTTT.

This clone was recorded only once. The chain combines TRBV11-2 with TRBJ1-2; 7 positions agree with TRBD1. The CDR3 extends over 17 amino acids. The germline gives CDR1 SGHAT, CDR2 FQNNGV. The V and J ends lost 6 bases and 3 bases, in that order; junction bases with no gene match: 16. The CDR3 protein is CASSLTGDAFVDYGYTF. The CDR3 nucleotides are TGTGCCAGCAGTCTAACAGGGGACGCTTTTGTAGACTATGGCTACACCTTC. Complete variable domain (other parts from reference TRBV11-2 and TRBJ1-2): EAGVAQSPRYKIIEKRQSVAFWCNPISGHATLYWYQQILGQGPKLLIQFQNNGVVDDSQLPKDRFSAERLKGVDSTLKIQPAKLEDSAVYLCASSLTGDAFVDYGYTFGSGTRLTVV.

V is TRBV24-1 and J is TRBJ2-5, with 8 nucleotides matching TRBD2. Germline values: CDR1 KGHDR, CDR2 SFDVKD. V shed 5 bases and J 1 base; nucleotides not matched to a gene: 5. This CDR3 has 15 amino acids. CDR3 nucleotide sequence: TGTGCCACCAGTGGAGGGACTAGTGGCCAAGAGACCCAGTACTTC. Amino acid sequence: CATSGGTSGQETQYF.

This chain links TRBV27 with TRBJ1-1; 7 bases line up with TRBD1. V trimming: 5 bases; J trimming: 4 bases; junction bases outside the gene matches: 4. Germline CDR1 MNHEY, CDR2 SMNVEV (reference sequence). The CDR3 is 13 amino acids. CDR3 region: CASSLYRGTEAFF. The CDR3 coding sequence is TGTGCCAGCAGTCTCTACAGGGGCACTGAAGCTTTCTTT.

J is TRBJ1-1 and V is TRBV18; D gene unclear. V lost 6 bases and J 7 bases, leaving 12 bases between the germline ends. Germline loops: CDR1 KGHSH, CDR2 LQKENI. This CDR3 region has 12 residues. The CDR3 loop reads CASSPGDLEAFF. Here the CDR3 DNA reads TGTGCCAGCTCGCCGGGAGACCTTGAAGCTTTCTTT.